This T cell receptor beta chain was captured in a study of OX40 agonist ivuxolimab in advanced cancers. Overall study context: Patients got intravenous ivuxolimab at 0.01 to 10 mg/kg every 2 weeks. Aged roughly 23 to 85 with a mean of approximately 57 years, they were almost 85% male.

Per the germline V gene, CDR1 is WNHNN and CDR2 is SYGVQD (reference sequence). With 7 bases clipped from V and 1 base from J, the junction kept 4 bases outside the gene matches. The CDR3 consists of 13 residues. This clone appeared once. Its antigen is still unknown. Findings of the study overall: The expanded peripheral T cells' antigen specificity was not determined.

TCRdb's copy holds only in-frame clones and misses some; the assay was immunoSEQ multiplex PCR. The sample consists of 75,000 to 100,000 clones, roughly 89% of them appearing once. This chain connects TRBV10-1 to TRBJ2-7; 7 bases map to TRBD2. The receptor comes from an adult with an advanced solid tumor such as melanoma, head and neck, liver or kidney cancer. Specimen: CD4+ or CD8+ T cells sorted from blood, collected in a trial of the OX40 agonist ivuxolimab. The CDR3 DNA is TGCGCCAGCAATTGGCGGGGGTCCTACGAGCAGTACTTC. Translating gives CASNWRGSYEQYF.